This passage covers 17 T cell receptor beta chains from one sample sequenced in a study of blood T cell repertoires in COVID-19. The assay was immunoSEQ multiplex PCR, and TCRdb's table has in-frame clones only and misses some. The table records approximately 200,000 clones, about 86% of them present only once. What was sequenced was peripheral blood. The receptors originated from a man aged 55 to 70 who had recovered from COVID-19.

The J gene is TRBJ1-1, the V gene TRBV28; possibly TRBD1 for D (6 bases). The CDR3 has 13 amino acids. V lost 8 bases, J lost 3 bases, and 13 bases lay in between. From germline, CDR1 is MDHEN and CDR2 SYDVKM. The CDR3 loop reads CASPGKGDTEAFF. The CDR3 nucleotides read TGTGCCAGCCCCGGAAAGGGGGACACTGAAGCTTTCTTT.

V and J are TRBV7-9 and TRBJ1-1, with 7 bases aligning to TRBD1. The CDR3 has 14 amino acids. In germline, CDR1 is SEHNR, CDR2 FQNEAQ (reference sequence). J lost 1 base, V lost 6 bases, and 5 bases had no gene match. In nucleotides, the CDR3 is TGTGCCAGCAGAAAACAGGGGTCGAACACTGAAGCTTTCTTT. It specifies CASRKQGSNTEAFF.

Concerning this clone itself: Other nucleotide sequences from this sample produce the same CDR3. The chain links TRBV5-4 to TRBJ2-7; D is perhaps TRBD1 (6 bases). CDR1 is SGHNT and CDR2 is YYREEE in the germline V gene (reference sequence). This CDR3 region has 12 residues. V lost 2 bases and J 4 bases, leaving 7 bases between the germline ends. The CDR3 here is CASSLQGYEQYF. Written as DNA, the CDR3 is TGTGCCAGCAGCTTACAGGGATACGAGCAGTACTTC.

J is TRBJ2-1 and V is TRBV28; 14 bases fit TRBD2. Trimming cost V 8 bases and J 4 bases; bases outside gene matches: 7. Germline V gene sequence: CDR1 MDHEN, CDR2 SYDVKM. The CDR3 has 16 amino acids. As DNA, the CDR3 is TGTGCCAGCCAAGGACTAGCGGGAGGATCATACAATGAGCAGTTCTTC. It translates to CASQGLAGGSYNEQFF.

This chain connects TRBV9 to TRBJ2-1, with 8 bases identical to TRBD2. Germline trimming cut 5 bases from V and 10 bases from J; bases unmatched to any gene: 11. The CDR3 length is 14 residues. Germline loops: CDR1 SGDLS, CDR2 YYNGEE. The CDR3 sequence: CASSLRVAGYEQFF. Written as DNA, the CDR3 is TGTGCCAGCAGTCTTAGAGTAGCGGGGTACGAGCAGTTCTTC.

This rearrangement joins TRBV19 to TRBJ1-1; 7 bases are shared with TRBD1. This CDR3 is 16 amino acids long. V gave up 7 bases and J gave up 0 bases; unmatched junction bases: 11. The germline CDR1 and CDR2 sequences are LNHDA and SQIVND (reference sequence). The CDR3 region is CASNRHKGAMNTEAFF. The CDR3 region has the DNA TGTGCCAGTAACCGACATAAGGGGGCGATGAACACTGAAGCTTTCTTT.

The rearrangement uses TRBV10-3 and TRBJ2-3; perhaps TRBD2 as D (7 bases). There are 14 residues in the CDR3. Trimming took off 8 bases at V and 4 bases at J, with 16 bases between the two ends. The germline V gene encodes CDR1 ENHRY and CDR2 SYGVKD. The CDR3 DNA sequence: TGTGCCATCGGGGCGGGGGCGCGGGCAGATACGCAGTATTTT. It codes for CAIGAGARADTQYF.

V gene TRBV30 combines with J gene TRBJ1-6; 8 positions match TRBD1. Unmatched junction bases numbered 11, after V lost 2 bases and J lost 11 bases. The CDR3 spans 15 residues. Germline values: CDR1 GTSNPN, CDR2 SVGIG (reference sequence). CDR3 DNA: TGTGCCTGGAGTCCACTGACAGGGGCAGCGACACCCCTCCACTTT. This encodes CAWSPLTGAATPLHF.

This chain uses TRBV5-1 with TRBJ2-1, with D possibly TRBD2 on 6 matching bases. Germline-derived CDR1 and CDR2 are SGHRS and YFSETQ. Trimming stripped 4 bases from V and 5 bases from J, with 10 bases between. This CDR3 contains 13 residues. CDR3 nucleotide sequence: TGCGCCAGCAGCCGACTAGACGACAATGAGCAGTTCTTC. Translating it yields CASSRLDDNEQFF. Full variable domain (outside the CDR3, taken from reference TRBV5-1 and TRBJ2-1): KAGVTQTPRYLIKTRGQQVTLSCSPISGHRSVSWYQQTPGQGLQFLFEYFSETQRNKGNFPGRFSGRQFSNSRSEMNVSTLELGDSALYLCASSRLDDNEQFFGPGTRLTVL.

The V call is TRBV19, the J call TRBJ2-2, with D perhaps matching TRBD2 (5 bases). The V end was cut by 5 bases, the J end by 5 bases, with 12 bases between. The CDR3 totals 14 residues. The germline V gene has CDR1 LNHDA and CDR2 SQIVND (reference sequence). The CDR3 loop reads CASSQTRGTGELFF. CDR3 nucleotides: TGTGCCAGTAGTCAGACAAGAGGGACCGGGGAGCTGTTTTTT.

V gene TRBV9 combines with J gene TRBJ2-5; 7 positions match TRBD2. This CDR3 region has 14 residues. Germline CDR1 is SGDLS and CDR2 is YYNGEE. The trim removed 0 bases at V and 5 bases at J, leaving 4 bases unmatched. The DNA for the CDR3 is TGTGCCAGCAGCGTAGGTCAAGCGGGGGAGACCCAGTACTTC. Protein product: CASSVGQAGETQYF.

V is TRBV5-4 and J is TRBJ1-6; D possibly corresponds to TRBD1 (6 bases). V gave up 7 bases and J gave up 6 bases, with 23 bases separating them. Germline loops: CDR1 SGHNT, CDR2 YYREEE (reference sequence). This CDR3 is built from 17 residues. CDR3: CASGGMMQGTPNSPLHF. The CDR3 nucleotides read TGTGCCAGCGGGGGTATGATGCAGGGGACACCTAATTCACCCCTCCACTTT. Together with reference TRBV5-4 and TRBJ1-6, the CDR3 gives the full variable domain: ETGVTQSPTHLIKTRGQQVTLRCSSQSGHNTVSWYQQALGQGPQFIFQYYREEENGRGNFPPRFSGLQFPNYSSELNVNALELDDSALYLCASGGMMQGTPNSPLHFGNGTRLTVT.

This clone appeared a few times. CDR3 in DNA: TGTGCCACCAGCCGAGGAGCTTCGGGGAGTCAGCCCCAGCATTTT. Protein sequence: CATSRGASGSQPQHF. The rearrangement uses TRBV24-1 and TRBJ1-5; no clear D. V lost 7 bases, J lost 6 bases, and 18 bases lay in between. Germline V CDR1 and CDR2: KGHDR, SFDVKD. The CDR3 covers 15 residues.

This clone was seen only once. The rearrangement uses TRBV7-6 and TRBJ1-2; the D gene is possibly TRBD1 (5 bases). The CDR3 contains 15 residues. From germline, CDR1 is SGHVS and CDR2 FNYEAQ. V was trimmed by 1 base and J by 3 bases, leaving 12 bases between them. The CDR3 coding sequence is TGTGCCAGCAGCTTAGGAGGCAGGGAGGACTATGGCTACACCTTC. Amino acids: CASSLGGREDYGYTF.

This chain joins TRBV28 and TRBJ1-3; D perhaps matches TRBD1 (5 bases). CDR3 length equals 15 residues. Trimming removed 8 bases from V and 3 bases from J, with 17 bases in between. Germline-derived CDR1 and CDR2 are MDHEN and SYDVKM. CDR3 in amino acids: CASRYLRGFGNTIYF. CDR3 bases: TGTGCCAGCCGTTACCTAAGGGGCTTTGGAAACACCATATATTTT.

V usage is TRBV6-2 or TRBV6-3 and J usage is TRBJ1-5; 7 bases fit TRBD1. Germline-derived CDR1 and CDR2 are MNHEY and SVGEGT. The ends lost 2 bases at V and 7 bases at J; junction bases unmatched: 11. The CDR3 spans 16 residues. The DNA for the CDR3 is TGTGCCAGCAGTTACGCGGGAGGGGGCGCAGGACAGCCCCAGCATTTT. This sequence encodes CASSYAGGGAGQPQHF.

This clone was counted a few times. The V call is TRBV27, the J call TRBJ2-2, with no clear D. V was shortened by 4 bases and J by 8 bases, with 14 bases between the two germline ends. CDR1 MNHEY and CDR2 SMNVEV come from the germline V gene (reference sequence). The CDR3 covers 14 residues. DNA of the CDR3: TGTGCCAGCAGTTCTAAGAGGAGTGGTGGGGAGCTGTTTTTT. This encodes CASSSKRSGGELFF.